These 2 T cell receptor beta chains share one sample of origin, sequenced in a study of OX40 agonist ivuxolimab in advanced cancers. TCRdb's copy holds only in-frame clones and misses some; the assay was immunoSEQ multiplex PCR. The sample contains 45,000 to 55,000 clones, over 75% of which appear only once. Source: CD4+ or CD8+ T cells sorted from blood, taken in a trial of the OX40 agonist ivuxolimab. The receptors were gathered from an adult with an advanced solid tumor such as melanoma, head and neck, liver or kidney cancer.

The chain combines TRBV10-3 with TRBJ2-7, with 10 bases fitting TRBD2. CDR1 is ENHRY, CDR2 SYGVKD, per germline. The junction had 9 bases not matched to a gene; V was cut back by 11 bases and J by 5 bases. The CDR3 covers 13 residues. Here the CDR3 reads CAASLAGGNEQYF. The CDR3 nucleotides read TGTGCCGCCAGTTTAGCGGGAGGAAACGAGCAGTACTTC.

The rearrangement uses TRBV5-5 and TRBJ2-6; weak D call: TRBD1 (6 bases). Germline-derived CDR1 and CDR2 are SGHKS and YYEKEE (reference sequence). This CDR3 contains 16 residues. Trimming left V 4 bases short and J 0 bases short, with 11 bases between. CDR3 residues: CASSPGQPSGANVLTF. The CDR3 nucleotides are TGTGCCAGCAGCCCGGGACAACCCTCTGGGGCCAACGTCCTGACTTTC.